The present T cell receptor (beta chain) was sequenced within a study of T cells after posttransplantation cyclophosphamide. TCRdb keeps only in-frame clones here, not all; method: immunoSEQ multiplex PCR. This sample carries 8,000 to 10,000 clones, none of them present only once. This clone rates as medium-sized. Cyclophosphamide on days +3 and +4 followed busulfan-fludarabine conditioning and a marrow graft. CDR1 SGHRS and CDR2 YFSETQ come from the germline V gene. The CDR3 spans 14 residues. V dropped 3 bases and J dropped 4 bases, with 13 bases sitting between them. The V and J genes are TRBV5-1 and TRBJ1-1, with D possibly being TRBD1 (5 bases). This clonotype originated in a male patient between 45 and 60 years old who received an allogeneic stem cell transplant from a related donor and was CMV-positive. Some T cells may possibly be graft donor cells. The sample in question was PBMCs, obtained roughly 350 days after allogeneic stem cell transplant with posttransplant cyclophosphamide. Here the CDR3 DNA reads TGCGCCAGCAGCTGGGGAAGGGGCGGCACTGAAGCTTTCTTT. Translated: CASSWGRGGTEAFF.